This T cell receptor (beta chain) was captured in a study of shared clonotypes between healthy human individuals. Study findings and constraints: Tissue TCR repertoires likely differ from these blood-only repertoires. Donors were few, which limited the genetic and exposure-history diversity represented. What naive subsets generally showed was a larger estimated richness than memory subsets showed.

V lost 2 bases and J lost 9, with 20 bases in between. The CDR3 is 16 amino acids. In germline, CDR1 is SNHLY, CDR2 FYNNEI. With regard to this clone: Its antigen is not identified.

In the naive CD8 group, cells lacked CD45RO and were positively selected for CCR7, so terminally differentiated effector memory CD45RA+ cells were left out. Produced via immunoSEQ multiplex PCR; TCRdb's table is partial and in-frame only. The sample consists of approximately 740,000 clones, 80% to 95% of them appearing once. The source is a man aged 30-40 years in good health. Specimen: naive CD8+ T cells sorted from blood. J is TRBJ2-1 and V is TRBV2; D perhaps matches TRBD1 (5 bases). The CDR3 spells CASSEWGVGARSEQFF. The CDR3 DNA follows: TGTGCCAGCAGTGAATGGGGCGTAGGGGCCCGGAGTGAGCAGTTCTTC.